This TCR beta chain was retrieved from a study of identical twins. This clonotype was observed many times. This CDR3 comprises 12 residues. Looked up from germline, CDR1 is MGHDK and CDR2 is SYGVNS. The V and J ends lost 6 bases and 7 bases respectively, with 10 bases between them. TCRdb ran MiXCR on the 5' RACE reads and lists one entry per CDR3 protein. The table includes some 690,000 distinct CDR3 sequences, about 20% detected once. The sample was also linked to a second study, of T cells expressing NK-cell markers. From that paper: Repertoires of TCR beta were obtained from T cells sorted as CD3+CD56+NKG2C+, CD3+CD56+NKG2C- and CD3+CD56-NKG2C+.

The source material was PBMCs. This chain connects TRBV25-1 to TRBJ2-1; the D gene is possibly TRBD1 (6 bases). The receptor was derived from a woman under 30 in good health. The DNA of the CDR3 is TGTGCCAGCAGCGACAGGTATAATGAGCAGTTCTTC. This gives the protein CASSDRYNEQFF.